The 13 T cell receptor beta chains presented below share a single source sample, sequenced in a study of breast tumors, draining lymph nodes, adjacent tissues (dated by TCRdb to the mid-2010s). The axillary draining lymph nodes of breast cancer patients were the source of the lymph node samples. Library preparation used multiplex PCR. The sequencing machine was an Illumina HiSeq 2000. Using fastp trimming at Q25 and MiXCR clonotype assembly, TCRdb reanalyzed the public sequencing data and kept in-frame beta chains. Each entry is one CDR3 protein sequence, shown with its most common DNA and genes. The sample includes 150,000 to 250,000 distinct CDR3 sequences, with roughly 31% observed a single time. The ten largest account for roughly 4% of the sample. The specimen was axillary lymph node tissue. The receptor set was obtained from a female donor with breast cancer. Some clones in this sample may be carry-over from other donors' samples.

This clonotype was counted once. The chain links TRBV2 to TRBJ1-5; D is unclear. Germline CDR1 reads SNHLY; CDR2 reads FYNNEI. The V and J ends lost 3 bases and 11 bases respectively, with 20 bases between them. The CDR3 extends over 15 amino acids. CDR3 sequence (DNA): TGTGCCAGCAGTGAGTCAAAGGGTTTGGGAGAGACCCAGCATTTT. Its protein product is CASSESKGLGETQHF.

This clonotype was detected ten times or more. This chain links TRBV2 with TRBJ2-1; 9 bases map to TRBD2. This CDR3 region has 15 residues. V trimming: 4 bases; J trimming: 2 bases; junction bases outside the gene matches: 3. Germline CDR1 is SNHLY and CDR2 is FYNNEI. The CDR3 coding sequence is TGTGCCAGCAGTGTCCGCGGGAGGGCCTACAATGAGCAGTTCTTC. It yields the protein CASSVRGRAYNEQFF.

The sample holds many counts of this clonotype. The chain recombines TRBV5-1 with TRBJ2-6; tentative D call: TRBD1 (6 bases). V was cut by 0 bases and J by 4 bases, with 11 bases left in between. Germline CDR1 is SGHRS and CDR2 is YFSETQ. The CDR3 consists of 16 residues. The CDR3: CASSLASGVGANVLTF. The CDR3 coding sequence is TGCGCCAGCAGCTTGGCCTCAGGGGTGGGGGCCAACGTCCTGACTTTC.

This clonotype showed up many times. The V gene is TRBV2, the J gene TRBJ1-5; a possible D gene is TRBD1 (5 bases). Germline CDR1 and CDR2: SNHLY and FYNNEI. The V end lost 4 bases, the J end lost 4 bases, and 20 bases lay between the germline ends. The length of the CDR3 is 17 residues. CDR3 sequence (DNA): TGTGCCAGCAGTGCGAAGGCGGGGGGACTACGTAATCAGCCCCAGCATTTT. It specifies CASSAKAGGLRNQPQHF.

This clonotype was counted a few times. A much larger clone differs from this one at a single base, so this may be a read error. The J gene is TRBJ2-1, the V gene TRBV9; D perhaps matches TRBD2 (6 bases). CDR3 length: 16 amino acids. Trimming stripped 4 bases from V and 12 bases from J, with 26 bases between. Germline values: CDR1 SGDLS, CDR2 YYNGEE. The CDR3 region is CASSPGGLGNTRAQFF. CDR3 coding DNA: TGTGCCAGCAGCCCCGGAGGGCTAGGCAACACAAGAGCGCAGTTCTTC.

This chain uses TRBV18 with TRBJ2-2, with D possibly matching TRBD1 (6 bases). This CDR3 spans 17 amino acids. Germline CDR1 KGHSH, CDR2 LQKENI. V lost 6 bases and J 0 bases, leaving 17 bases between the germline ends. The CDR3 nucleotides read TGTGCCAGCTCGGGGGCCCAGGGCTGTGCGAACACCGGGGAGCTGTTTTTT. It is translated as CASSGAQGCANTGELFF.

This clonotype occurred many times. V and J are TRBV20-1 and TRBJ2-7; TRBD2 aligns across 9 bases. The CDR3 consists of 14 residues. Germline V gene data show CDR1 as DFQATT and CDR2 as SNEGSKA (reference sequence). V was clipped by 3 bases and J by 6 bases; unmatched bases: 9. CDR3 loop: CSASGGRAWIEQYF. The CDR3 DNA reads as TGCAGTGCTAGTGGCGGGAGGGCCTGGATCGAGCAGTACTTC.

This clonotype was picked up one time. This may be a read error: a much more frequent sequence differs by one nucleotide. This rearrangement joins TRBV5-4 to TRBJ2-3; 7 bases align to TRBD2. The CDR3 consists of 16 residues. CDR1 and CDR2 from the germline V gene are SGHNT and YYREEE (reference sequence). CDR3 amino acids: CAGSPRLAAGTDTQYF. The CDR3 DNA reads as TGTGCCGGCAGCCCGAGACTAGCCGCTGGGACAGATACGCAGTATTTT.

This clonotype was seen ten or more times. The chain couples TRBV14 to TRBJ2-1; 8 positions agree with TRBD1. V gave up 5 bases and J gave up 7 bases; unmatched junction bases: 4. The CDR3 sequence is 13 residues long. Germline CDR1 and CDR2: SGHDN and FVKESK. CDR3 bases: TGTGCCAGCAGCAAGCAGGGGGCGAATGAGCAGTTCTTC. As protein: CASSKQGANEQFF. Together with reference TRBV14 and TRBJ2-1, the CDR3 gives the full variable domain: EAGVTQFPSHSVIEKGQTVTLRCDPISGHDNLYWYRRVMGKEIKFLLHFVKESKQDESGMPNNRFLAERTGGTYSTLKVQPAELEDSGVYFCASSKQGANEQFFGPGTRLTVL.

This clonotype was seen a handful of times. A much larger clone sits a single nucleotide away, making a read error possible. This chain links TRBV7-2 with TRBJ2-1; 12 positions match TRBD1. The CDR3 length is 15 residues. From germline, CDR1 is SGHTA and CDR2 FQGNSA. Written as DNA, the CDR3 is TGTGCCAGCAGAACGGGACAGGGGGCGCTAGGTGAGCAGCTCTTC. It translates to CASRTGQGALGEQLF.

The sample holds many counts of this clonotype. The V call is TRBV7-2, the J call TRBJ2-5; either TRBD1 or TRBD2 may supply D (5 bases each). This CDR3 is built from 13 residues. Germline V gene data show CDR1 as SGHTA and CDR2 as FQGNSA. V was pared by 5 bases and J by 10 bases, with 17 bases between. CDR3 DNA: TGTGCCAGCAGCAACCGGGACGCAGAAATCCAGTACTTC. It encodes CASSNRDAEIQYF.

This clonotype was recorded at least ten times. The rearrangement uses TRBV12-3 or TRBV12-4 and TRBJ2-1, with 10 bases identical to TRBD1. V was clipped by 8 bases and J by 6 bases; unmatched bases: 10. The CDR3 runs 15 residues. The DNA of the CDR3 is TGTGCCAGCTATTCCGGGACAGGGGCCCCCAATGAGCAGTTCTTC. This encodes CASYSGTGAPNEQFF.

To note about this clonotype: It is likely a read error, because the conserved phenylalanine at the end of the CDR3 is missing. The chain recombines TRBV9 with TRBJ2-7; D gene ambiguous. The CDR3 has 13 amino acids. With 0 bases removed from V and 8 bases from J, the gap between germline ends came to 12 bases. Germline CDR1 SGDLS, CDR2 YYNGEE. The CDR3 reads CASSVGSGSKQYS. CDR3 bases: TGTGCCAGCAGCGTAGGGTCAGGATCTAAGCAGTACTCC.